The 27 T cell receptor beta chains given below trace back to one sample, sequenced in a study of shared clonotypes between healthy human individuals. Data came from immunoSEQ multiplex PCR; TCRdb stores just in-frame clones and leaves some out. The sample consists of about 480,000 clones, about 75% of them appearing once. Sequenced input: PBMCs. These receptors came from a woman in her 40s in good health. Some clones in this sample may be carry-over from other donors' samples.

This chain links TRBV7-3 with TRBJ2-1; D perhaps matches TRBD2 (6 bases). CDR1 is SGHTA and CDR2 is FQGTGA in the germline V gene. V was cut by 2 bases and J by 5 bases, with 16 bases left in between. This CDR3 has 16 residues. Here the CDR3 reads CASSLLGTGQDNEQFF. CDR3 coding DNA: TGTGCCAGCAGCTTACTTGGGACTGGCCAAGACAATGAGCAGTTCTTC.

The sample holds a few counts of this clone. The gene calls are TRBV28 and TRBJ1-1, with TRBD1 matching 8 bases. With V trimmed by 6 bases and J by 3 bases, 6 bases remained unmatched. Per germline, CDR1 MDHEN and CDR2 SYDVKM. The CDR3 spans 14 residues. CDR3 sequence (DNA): TGTGCCAGCAGAACAGGGGGAGGATACACTGAAGCTTTCTTT. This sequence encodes CASRTGGGYTEAFF.

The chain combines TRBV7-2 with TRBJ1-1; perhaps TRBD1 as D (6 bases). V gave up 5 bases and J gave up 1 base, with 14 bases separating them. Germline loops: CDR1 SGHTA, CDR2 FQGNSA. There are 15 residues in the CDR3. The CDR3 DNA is TGTGCCAGCAGCCCGTACAGGGTGACGAACACTGAAGCTTTCTTT. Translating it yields CASSPYRVTNTEAFF. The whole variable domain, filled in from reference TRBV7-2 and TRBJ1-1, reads GAGVSQSPSNKVTEKGKDVELRCDPISGHTALYWYRQSLGQGLEFLIYFQGNSAPDKSGLPSDRFSAERTGGSVSTLTIQRTQQEDSAVYLCASSPYRVTNTEAFFGQGTRLTVV.

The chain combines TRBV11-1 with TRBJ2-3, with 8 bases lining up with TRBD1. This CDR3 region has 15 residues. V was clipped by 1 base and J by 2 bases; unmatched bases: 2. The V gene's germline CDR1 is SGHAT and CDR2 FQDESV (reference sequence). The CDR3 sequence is CASSLGDRYTDTQYF. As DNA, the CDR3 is TGTGCCAGCAGCTTAGGGGACAGGTACACAGATACGCAGTATTTT. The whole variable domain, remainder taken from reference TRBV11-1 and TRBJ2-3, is EAEVAQSPRYKITEKSQAVAFWCDPISGHATLYWYRQILGQGPELLVQFQDESVVDDSQLPKDRFSAERLKGVDSTLKIQPAELGDSAMYLCASSLGDRYTDTQYFGPGTRLTVL.

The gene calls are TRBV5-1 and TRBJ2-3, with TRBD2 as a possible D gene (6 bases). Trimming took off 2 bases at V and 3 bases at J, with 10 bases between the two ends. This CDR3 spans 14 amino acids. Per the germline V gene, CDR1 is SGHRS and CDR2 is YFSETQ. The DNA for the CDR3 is TGCGCCAGCAGCTTTAGCGGTCCTACAGATACGCAGTATTTT. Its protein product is CASSFSGPTDTQYF. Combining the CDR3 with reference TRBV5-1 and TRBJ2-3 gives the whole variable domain KAGVTQTPRYLIKTRGQQVTLSCSPISGHRSVSWYQQTPGQGLQFLFEYFSETQRNKGNFPGRFSGRQFSNSRSEMNVSTLELGDSALYLCASSFSGPTDTQYFGPGTRLTVL.

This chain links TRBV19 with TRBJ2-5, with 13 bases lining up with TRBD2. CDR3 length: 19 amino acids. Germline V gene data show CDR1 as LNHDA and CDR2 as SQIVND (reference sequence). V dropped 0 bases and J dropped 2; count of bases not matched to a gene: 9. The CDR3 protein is CASSIDGPALAGGQETQYF. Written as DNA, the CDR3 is TGTGCCAGTAGTATAGATGGTCCCGCACTAGCGGGAGGGCAAGAGACCCAGTACTTC.

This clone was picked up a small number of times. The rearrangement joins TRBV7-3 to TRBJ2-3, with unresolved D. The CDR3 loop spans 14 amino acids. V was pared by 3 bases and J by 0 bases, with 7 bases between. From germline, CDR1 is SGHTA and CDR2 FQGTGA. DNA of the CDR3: TGTGCCAGCAGCTTCGCGGATAGCACAGATACGCAGTATTTT. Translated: CASSFADSTDTQYF.

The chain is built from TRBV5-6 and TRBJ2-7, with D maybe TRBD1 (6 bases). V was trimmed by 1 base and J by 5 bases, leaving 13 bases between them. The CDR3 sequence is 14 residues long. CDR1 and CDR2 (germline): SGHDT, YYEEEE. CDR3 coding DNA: TGTGCCAGCAGCTTGCAGGGGTTGAGCCACGAGCAGTACTTC. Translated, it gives CASSLQGLSHEQYF.

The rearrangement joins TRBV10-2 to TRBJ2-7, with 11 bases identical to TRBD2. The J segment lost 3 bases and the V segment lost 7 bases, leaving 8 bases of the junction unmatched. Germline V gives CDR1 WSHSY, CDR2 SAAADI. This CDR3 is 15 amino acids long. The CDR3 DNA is TGCGCCAGCAAGGACCCGGGACTAGCGGTCTACGAGCAGTACTTC. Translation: CASKDPGLAVYEQYF.

The CDR3 sequence: CASRDRATGANVLTF. In DNA, the CDR3 is TGTGCCTCCCGGGACAGGGCTACTGGGGCCAACGTCCTGACTTTC. This rearrangement joins TRBV30 to TRBJ2-6; 9 bases are shared with TRBD1. This CDR3 has 15 amino acids. CDR1 GTSNPN and CDR2 SVGIG come from the germline V gene (reference sequence). With 7 bases clipped from V and 2 bases from J, the junction kept 6 bases outside the gene matches.

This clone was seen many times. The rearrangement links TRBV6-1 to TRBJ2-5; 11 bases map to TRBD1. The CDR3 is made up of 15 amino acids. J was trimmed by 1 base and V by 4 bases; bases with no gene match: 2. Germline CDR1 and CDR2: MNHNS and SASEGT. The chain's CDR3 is CASSGDRGFQETQYF. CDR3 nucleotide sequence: TGTGCCAGCAGTGGGGACAGGGGGTTCCAAGAGACCCAGTACTTC.

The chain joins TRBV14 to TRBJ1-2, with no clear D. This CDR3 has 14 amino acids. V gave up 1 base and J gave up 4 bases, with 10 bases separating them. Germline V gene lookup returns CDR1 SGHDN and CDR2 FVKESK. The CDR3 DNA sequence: TGTGCCAGCAGCCAAGCTGCTGGTGGCTATGGCTACACCTTC. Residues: CASSQAAGGYGYTF.

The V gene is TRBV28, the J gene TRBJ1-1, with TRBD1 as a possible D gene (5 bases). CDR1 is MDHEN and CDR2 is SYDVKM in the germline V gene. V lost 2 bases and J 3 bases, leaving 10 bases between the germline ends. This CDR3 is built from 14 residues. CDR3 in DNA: TGTGCCAGCAGTTTAGGGAGGGGCGACACTGAAGCTTTCTTT. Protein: CASSLGRGDTEAFF.

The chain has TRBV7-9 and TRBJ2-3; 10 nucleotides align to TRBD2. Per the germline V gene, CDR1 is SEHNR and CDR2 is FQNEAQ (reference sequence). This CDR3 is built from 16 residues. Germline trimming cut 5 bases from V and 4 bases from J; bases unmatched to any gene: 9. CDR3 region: CASSPGASGSADTQYF. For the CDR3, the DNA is TGTGCCAGCAGCCCCGGGGCTAGCGGGAGTGCAGATACGCAGTATTTT. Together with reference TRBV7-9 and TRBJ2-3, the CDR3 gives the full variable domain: DTGVSQNPRHKITKRGQNVTFRCDPISEHNRLYWYRQTLGQGPEFLTYFQNEAQLEKSRLLSDRFSAERPKGSFSTLEIQRTEQGDSAMYLCASSPGASGSADTQYFGPGTRLTVL.

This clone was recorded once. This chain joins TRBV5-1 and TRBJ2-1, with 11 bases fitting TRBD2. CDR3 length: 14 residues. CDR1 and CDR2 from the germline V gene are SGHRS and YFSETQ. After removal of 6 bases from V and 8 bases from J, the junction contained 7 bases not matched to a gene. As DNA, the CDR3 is TGCGCCAGCACAACTAGCGGGAGTAGGGATGAGCAGTTCTTC. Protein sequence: CASTTSGSRDEQFF.

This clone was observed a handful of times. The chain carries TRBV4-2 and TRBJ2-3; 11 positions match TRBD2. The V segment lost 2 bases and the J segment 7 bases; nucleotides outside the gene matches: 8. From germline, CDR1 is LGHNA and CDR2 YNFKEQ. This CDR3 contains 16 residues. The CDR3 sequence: CASSQMAGTSGNTQYF. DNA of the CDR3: TGTGCCAGCAGCCAAATGGCCGGGACTAGCGGCAATACGCAGTATTTT.

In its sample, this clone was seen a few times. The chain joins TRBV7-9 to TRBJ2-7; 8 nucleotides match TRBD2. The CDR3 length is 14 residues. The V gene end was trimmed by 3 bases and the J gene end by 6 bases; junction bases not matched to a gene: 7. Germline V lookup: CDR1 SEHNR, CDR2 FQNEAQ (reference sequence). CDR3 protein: CASSFTGGPAEQYF. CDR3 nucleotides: TGTGCCAGCAGCTTCACGGGAGGGCCCGCCGAGCAGTACTTC.

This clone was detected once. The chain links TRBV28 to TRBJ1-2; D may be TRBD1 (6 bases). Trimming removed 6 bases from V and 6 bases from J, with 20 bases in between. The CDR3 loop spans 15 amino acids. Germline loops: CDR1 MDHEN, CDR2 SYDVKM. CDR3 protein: CASSNPFRGADGYTF. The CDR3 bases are TGTGCCAGCAGCAATCCCTTTAGGGGGGCGGATGGCTACACCTTC.

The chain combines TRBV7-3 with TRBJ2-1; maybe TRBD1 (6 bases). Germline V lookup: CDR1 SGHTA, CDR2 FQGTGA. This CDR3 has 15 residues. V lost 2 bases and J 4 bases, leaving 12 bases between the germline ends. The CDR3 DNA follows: TGTGCCAGCAGCTTATCGGCAGGGGCTTACAATGAGCAGTTCTTC. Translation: CASSLSAGAYNEQFF.

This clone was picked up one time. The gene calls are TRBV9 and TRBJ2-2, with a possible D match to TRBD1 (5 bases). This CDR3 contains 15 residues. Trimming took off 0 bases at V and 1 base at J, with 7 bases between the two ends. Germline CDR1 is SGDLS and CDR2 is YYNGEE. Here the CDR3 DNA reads TGTGCCAGCAGCGTAGACCAGGGGAACACCGGGGAGCTGTTTTTT. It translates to CASSVDQGNTGELFF.

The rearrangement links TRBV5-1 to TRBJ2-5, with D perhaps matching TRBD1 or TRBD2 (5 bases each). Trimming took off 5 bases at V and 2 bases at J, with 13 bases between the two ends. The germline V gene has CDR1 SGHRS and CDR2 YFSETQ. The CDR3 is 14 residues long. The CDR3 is CASRRGSGQETQYF. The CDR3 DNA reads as TGCGCCAGCAGAAGGGGCAGCGGACAAGAGACCCAGTACTTC.

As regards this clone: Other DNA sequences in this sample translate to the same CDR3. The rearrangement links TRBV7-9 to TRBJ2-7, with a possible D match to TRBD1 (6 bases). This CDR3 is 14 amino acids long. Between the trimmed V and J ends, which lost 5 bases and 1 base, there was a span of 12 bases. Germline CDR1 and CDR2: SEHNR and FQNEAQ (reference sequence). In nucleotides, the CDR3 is TGTGCCAGCAGCCTCGACAGGAGTTCCTACGAGCAGTACTTC. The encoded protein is CASSLDRSSYEQYF. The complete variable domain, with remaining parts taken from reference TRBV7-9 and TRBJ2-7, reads DTGVSQNPRHKITKRGQNVTFRCDPISEHNRLYWYRQTLGQGPEFLTYFQNEAQLEKSRLLSDRFSAERPKGSFSTLEIQRTEQGDSAMYLCASSLDRSSYEQYFGPGTRLTVT.

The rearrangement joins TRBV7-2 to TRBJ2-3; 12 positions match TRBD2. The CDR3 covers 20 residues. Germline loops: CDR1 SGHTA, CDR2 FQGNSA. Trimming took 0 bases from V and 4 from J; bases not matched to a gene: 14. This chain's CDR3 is CASSLAQPTSGSGRADTQYF. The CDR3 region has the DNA TGTGCCAGCAGCTTAGCTCAGCCGACTAGCGGGAGCGGGAGGGCAGATACGCAGTATTTT.

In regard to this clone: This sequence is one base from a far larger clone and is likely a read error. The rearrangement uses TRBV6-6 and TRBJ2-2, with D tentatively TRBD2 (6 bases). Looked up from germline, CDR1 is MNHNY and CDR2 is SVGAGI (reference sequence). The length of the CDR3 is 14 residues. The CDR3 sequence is CASRSGTDTGGLFF. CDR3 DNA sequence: TGTGCCAGCAGGTCAGGGACGGACACCGGGGGGCTGTTTTTT.

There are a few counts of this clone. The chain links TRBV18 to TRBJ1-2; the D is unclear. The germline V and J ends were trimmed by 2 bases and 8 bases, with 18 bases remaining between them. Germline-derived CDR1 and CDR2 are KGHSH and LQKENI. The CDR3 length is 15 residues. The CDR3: CASSPTSPERGGYTF. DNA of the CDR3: TGTGCCAGCTCACCAACGAGCCCCGAGAGAGGGGGCTACACCTTC.

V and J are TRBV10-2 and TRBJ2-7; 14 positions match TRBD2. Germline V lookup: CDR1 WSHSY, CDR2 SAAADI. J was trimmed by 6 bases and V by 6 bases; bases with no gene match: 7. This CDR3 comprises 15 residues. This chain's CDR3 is CASSLTSGRVSEQYF. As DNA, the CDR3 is TGCGCCAGCAGCTTGACTAGCGGGAGGGTGAGCGAGCAGTACTTC.

The CDR3 protein is CASSLTRNYNEQFF. The CDR3, as DNA: TGTGCCAGCAGCTTAACGAGGAACTACAATGAGCAGTTCTTC. The chain uses TRBV7-9 and TRBJ2-1; no clear D gene. Germline V lookup: CDR1 SEHNR, CDR2 FQNEAQ (reference sequence). Trimming stripped 2 bases from V and 3 bases from J, with 8 bases between. The CDR3 length is 14 residues.